This is a list of T cell receptor beta chains from one sample in a study of T cells in Graves' hyperthyroidism and ophthalmopathy. Each CDR3 protein is one row after TCRdb ran MiXCR on the multiplex PCR reads. The sample holds a few hundred thousand distinct CDR3 sequences; approximately 15% are singletons and the top ten take 34%. The material sequenced was blood. The origin of the receptors is a woman between 40 and 55 years old with Graves' ophthalmopathy. The CDR3 runs from the conserved cysteine through the conserved F or W. Fields, in order: clone size, D gene, V gene, CDR3 protein. The D gene is left open where the match is weak. Part of the rows lack a size; the others show once, few, many or a class for expanded clones.

clone size: .
D gene: .
V gene: TRBV19
CDR3 protein: CASSIQLPYSNQPQHF

clone size: many
D gene: TRBD1
V gene: TRBV5-1
CDR3 protein: CASSAITGGNTEAFF

clone size: many
D gene: TRBD2
V gene: TRBV27
CDR3 protein: CASSLGGKNYEQYF

clone size: few
D gene: .
V gene: TRBV7-2
CDR3 protein: CASSRIRYEQYF

clone size: few
D gene: .
V gene: TRBV19
CDR3 protein: CASSLDQEEKLFF

clone size: many
D gene: TRBD1
V gene: TRBV15
CDR3 protein: CATQGGGGNTIYF

clone size: .
D gene: .
V gene: TRBV15
CDR3 protein: CATSRGRMNTEAFF

clone size: few
D gene: .
V gene: TRBV4-2
CDR3 protein: CASSQDGPIYEQYF

clone size: many
D gene: .
V gene: TRBV18
CDR3 protein: CASSTKNTEAFF

clone size: .
D gene: .
V gene: TRBV18
CDR3 protein: CASSPSPPSSGNTIYF

clone size: .
D gene: TRBD2
V gene: TRBV18
CDR3 protein: CASSLIGAGWGDTQYF

clone size: few
D gene: .
V gene: TRBV19
CDR3 protein: CASSNSINEKLFF

clone size: few
D gene: TRBD1
V gene: TRBV4-2
CDR3 protein: CASSHGQGTEAFF

clone size: many
D gene: TRBD1
V gene: TRBV9
CDR3 protein: CASSVADAARGPAEQYF

clone size: many
D gene: .
V gene: TRBV3-1
CDR3 protein: CASTSTRSSYNEQFF

clone size: .
D gene: .
V gene: TRBV7-9
CDR3 protein: CASSPGEYRTGITNDSPLHF

clone size: .
D gene: .
V gene: TRBV7-9
CDR3 protein: CASNHLLTGPSYTGELFF

clone size: many
D gene: .
V gene: TRBV10-2
CDR3 protein: CASRAGASITDTQYF

clone size: .
D gene: TRBD2
V gene: TRBV19
CDR3 protein: CASSPGLAGEWTEQFF

clone size: few
D gene: .
V gene: TRBV25-1
CDR3 protein: CASSRGSIGTRLKHNEQFF

clone size: many
D gene: TRBD1
V gene: TRBV24-1
CDR3 protein: CATSERTGGEKLFF

clone size: many
D gene: .
V gene: TRBV12-3/TRBV12-4
CDR3 protein: CASSVRQINEQFF

clone size: many
D gene: .
V gene: TRBV27
CDR3 protein: CASSRTWGFYNEQFF

clone size: many
D gene: TRBD1
V gene: TRBV11-3
CDR3 protein: CASSPIGQGVENTEAFF

clone size: few
D gene: .
V gene: TRBV7-9
CDR3 protein: CASSLDRVSGANVLTF

clone size: many
D gene: .
V gene: TRBV10-3
CDR3 protein: CAIGAQDAEEKLFF

clone size: many
D gene: .
V gene: TRBV10-3
CDR3 protein: CAISETPPGAPTDTQYF

clone size: .
D gene: TRBD1
V gene: TRBV19
CDR3 protein: CASGQAAYETQYF

clone size: .
D gene: TRBD1
V gene: TRBV3-1
CDR3 protein: CASSQGYRGETQYF

clone size: many
D gene: .
V gene: TRBV29-1
CDR3 protein: CSGRKSYEQYF

clone size: many
D gene: TRBD2
V gene: TRBV20-1
CDR3 protein: CSAATAGGSNEQFF

clone size: few
D gene: TRBD2
V gene: TRBV4-1
CDR3 protein: CASSQPGLEIYEQYF

clone size: few
D gene: .
V gene: TRBV15
CDR3 protein: CATSRGPGEGNTIYF

clone size: many
D gene: .
V gene: TRBV20-1
CDR3 protein: CSAMGINYGYTF

clone size: many
D gene: .
V gene: TRBV7-6
CDR3 protein: CASSLEGNEKLFF

clone size: .
D gene: TRBD2
V gene: TRBV19
CDR3 protein: CASSRGGSRGETQYF

clone size: .
D gene: .
V gene: TRBV4-1
CDR3 protein: CASSLSGRGETQFF

clone size: many
D gene: TRBD2
V gene: TRBV2
CDR3 protein: CASSETSGISSYNEQFF

clone size: few
D gene: .
V gene: TRBV3-1
CDR3 protein: CASSPRGVGYGYTF

clone size: many
D gene: .
V gene: TRBV11-2
CDR3 protein: CASSLGGDIYF

clone size: many
D gene: TRBD1
V gene: TRBV6-1
CDR3 protein: CASSDSGGADGPQHF

clone size: few
D gene: .
V gene: TRBV19
CDR3 protein: CATEALGYGYTF

clone size: .
D gene: .
V gene: TRBV11-2
CDR3 protein: CASSPHLGRTDTQYF

clone size: many
D gene: .
V gene: TRBV29-1
CDR3 protein: CSVAPRNGVAFF

clone size: many
D gene: .
V gene: TRBV6-1
CDR3 protein: CASSYGAGSIGTEAFF

clone size: many
D gene: .
V gene: TRBV7-8
CDR3 protein: CASSLGAGGLNTQYF

clone size: many
D gene: TRBD2
V gene: TRBV16
CDR3 protein: CASSQYRLAEQETQYF

clone size: many
D gene: .
V gene: TRBV7-9
CDR3 protein: CASTGEGSTEAFF

clone size: many
D gene: .
V gene: TRBV4-1
CDR3 protein: CASSQDGHPNTEAFF

clone size: many
D gene: .
V gene: TRBV29-1
CDR3 protein: CSVLTGVYEQYF

clone size: many
D gene: .
V gene: TRBV10-1
CDR3 protein: CASSSRFGQETQYF

clone size: .
D gene: .
V gene: TRBV18
CDR3 protein: CARYPLWTRYNEQFF

clone size: many
D gene: .
V gene: TRBV25-1
CDR3 protein: CASSEFGRQSLTDTQYF

clone size: many
D gene: TRBD2
V gene: TRBV12-3/TRBV12-4
CDR3 protein: CASSFRLAGGSYNEQFF

clone size: many
D gene: .
V gene: TRBV28
CDR3 protein: CASRANQPQHF

clone size: many
D gene: .
V gene: TRBV11-3
CDR3 protein: CASSLEWSNVYEQYF

clone size: many
D gene: .
V gene: TRBV6-1
CDR3 protein: CASSLVSNQPQHF

clone size: .
D gene: TRBD1
V gene: TRBV18
CDR3 protein: CASSPPGTVGEQFF

clone size: many
D gene: .
V gene: TRBV7-9
CDR3 protein: CASSLAGTEKLFF

clone size: .
D gene: .
V gene: TRBV7-8
CDR3 protein: CASSLAGYLKEQFF